This T cell receptor beta chain came from a study of regulatory T cells in long-lasting Graves disease. Time point defined: newly diagnosed GD, antithyroid drugs for less than 3 months. Extracted RNA from PBMCs served as the source of the TCR library. Those enrolled as patients came out of an endocrinology department in Xi'an, China. Arm-PCR of CDR3 regions and iRepertoire HTBI primers were used to build TCR beta libraries. One entry per CDR3 protein results from TCRdb running MiXCR on the multiplex PCR reads. The table lists a few hundred thousand distinct CDR3 sequences, roughly 15% of them singletons. The data also belong to a second study, concerning T cells in Graves' hyperthyroidism and ophthalmopathy. From that report: Those patients with uncontrolled infection, other autoimmune disease, pregnancy or lactation were excluded. Primed by the HTBI set, a first-round RT-PCR was run on the TCR CDR3.

The source was peripheral blood mononuclear cells (PBMCs), collected at new diagnosis, from a patient treated with antithyroid drugs. This clonotype was sampled from a woman aged 18-35 years with Graves disease.

Here the CDR3 DNA reads TGTGCCATCAGTGGGACCTCAAATGAGCAGTTCTTC. This sequence encodes CAISGTSNEQFF. J is TRBJ2-1 and V is TRBV10-3; no clear D. Trimming took off 4 bases at V and 7 bases at J, with 8 bases between the two ends. Germline loops: CDR1 ENHRY, CDR2 SYGVKD. The CDR3 extends over 12 amino acids.